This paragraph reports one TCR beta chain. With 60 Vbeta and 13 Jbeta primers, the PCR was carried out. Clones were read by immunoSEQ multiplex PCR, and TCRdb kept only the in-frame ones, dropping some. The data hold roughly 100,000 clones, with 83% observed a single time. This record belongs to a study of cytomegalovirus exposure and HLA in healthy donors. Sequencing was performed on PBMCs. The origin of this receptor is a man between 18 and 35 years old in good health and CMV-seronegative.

The CDR3 spells CASSEASLYSGNTIYF. CDR3 coding DNA: TGTGCCAGCAGTGAAGCGAGTCTGTACTCTGGAAACACCATATATTTT. The chain employs TRBV6-1 and TRBJ1-3; no definite D call. CDR1 MNHNS and CDR2 SASEGT come from the germline V gene. There are 16 residues in the CDR3. V was cut by 0 bases and J by 0 bases, with 9 bases left in between.